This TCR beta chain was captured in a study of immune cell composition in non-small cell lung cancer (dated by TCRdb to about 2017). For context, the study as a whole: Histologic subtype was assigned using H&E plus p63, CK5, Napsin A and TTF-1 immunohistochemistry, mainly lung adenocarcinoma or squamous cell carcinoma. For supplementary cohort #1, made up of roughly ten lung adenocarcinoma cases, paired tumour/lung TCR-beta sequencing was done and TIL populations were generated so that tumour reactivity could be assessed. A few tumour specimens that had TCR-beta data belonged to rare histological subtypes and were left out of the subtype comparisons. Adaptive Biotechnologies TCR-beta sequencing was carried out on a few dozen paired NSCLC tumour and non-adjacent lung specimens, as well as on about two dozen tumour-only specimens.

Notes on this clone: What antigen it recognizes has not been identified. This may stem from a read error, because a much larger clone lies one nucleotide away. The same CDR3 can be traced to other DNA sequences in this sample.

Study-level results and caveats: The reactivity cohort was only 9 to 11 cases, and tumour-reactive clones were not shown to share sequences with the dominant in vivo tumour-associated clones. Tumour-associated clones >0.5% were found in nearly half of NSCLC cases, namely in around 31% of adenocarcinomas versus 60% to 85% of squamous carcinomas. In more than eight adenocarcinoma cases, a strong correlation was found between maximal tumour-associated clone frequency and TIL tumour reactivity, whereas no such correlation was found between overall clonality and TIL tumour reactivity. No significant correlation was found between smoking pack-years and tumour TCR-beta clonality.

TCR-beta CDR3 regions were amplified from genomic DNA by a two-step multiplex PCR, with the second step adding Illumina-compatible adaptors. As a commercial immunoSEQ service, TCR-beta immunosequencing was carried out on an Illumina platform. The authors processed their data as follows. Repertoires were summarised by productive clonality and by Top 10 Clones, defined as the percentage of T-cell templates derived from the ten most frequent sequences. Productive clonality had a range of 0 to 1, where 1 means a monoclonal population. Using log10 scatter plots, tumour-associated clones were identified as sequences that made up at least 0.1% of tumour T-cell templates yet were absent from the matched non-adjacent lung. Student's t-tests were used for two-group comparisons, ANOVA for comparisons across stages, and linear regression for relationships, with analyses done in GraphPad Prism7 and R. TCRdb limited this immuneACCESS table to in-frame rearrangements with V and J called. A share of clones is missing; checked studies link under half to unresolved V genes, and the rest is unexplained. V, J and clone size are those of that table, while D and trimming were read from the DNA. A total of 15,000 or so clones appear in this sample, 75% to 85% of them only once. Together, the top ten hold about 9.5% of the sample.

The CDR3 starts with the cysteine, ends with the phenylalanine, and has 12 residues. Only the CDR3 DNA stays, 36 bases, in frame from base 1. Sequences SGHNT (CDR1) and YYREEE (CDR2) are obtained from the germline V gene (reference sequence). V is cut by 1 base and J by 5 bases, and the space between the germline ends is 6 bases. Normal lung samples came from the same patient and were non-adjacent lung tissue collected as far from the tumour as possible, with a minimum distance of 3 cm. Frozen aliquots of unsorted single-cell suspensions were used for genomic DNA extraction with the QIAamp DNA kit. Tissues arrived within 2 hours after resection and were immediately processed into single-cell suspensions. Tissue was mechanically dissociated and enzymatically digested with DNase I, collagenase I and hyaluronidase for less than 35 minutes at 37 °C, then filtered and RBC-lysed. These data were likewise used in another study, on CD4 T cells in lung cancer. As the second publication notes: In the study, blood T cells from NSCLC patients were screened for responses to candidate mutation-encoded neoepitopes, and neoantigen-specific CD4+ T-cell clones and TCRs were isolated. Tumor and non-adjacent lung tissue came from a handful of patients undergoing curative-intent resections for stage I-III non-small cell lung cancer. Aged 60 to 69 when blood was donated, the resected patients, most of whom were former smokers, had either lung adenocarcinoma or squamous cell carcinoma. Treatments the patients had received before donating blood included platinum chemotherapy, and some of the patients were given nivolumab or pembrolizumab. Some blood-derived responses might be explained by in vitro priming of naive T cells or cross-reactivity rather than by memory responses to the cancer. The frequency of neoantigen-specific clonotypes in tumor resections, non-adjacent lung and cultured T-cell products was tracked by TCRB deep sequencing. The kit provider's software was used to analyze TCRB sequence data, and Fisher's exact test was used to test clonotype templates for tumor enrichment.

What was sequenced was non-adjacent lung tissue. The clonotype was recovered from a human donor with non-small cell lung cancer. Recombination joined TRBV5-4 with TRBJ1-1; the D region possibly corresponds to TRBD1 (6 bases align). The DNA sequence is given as TGTGCCAGCAGCTTGAGGGGGACTGAAGCTTTCTTT. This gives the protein CASSLRGTEAFF.